These T cell receptor beta chains were read from a single sample in a study of blood T cell repertoires in COVID-19. Profiling relied on immunoSEQ multiplex PCR, and the TCRdb table lists in-frame clones only, not all of them. The sample consists of roughly 160,000 clones, about 88% of them appearing once. The source material was peripheral blood. These receptor sequences come from a man between 18 and 35 years old with acute or convalescent COVID-19. CDR3s include the opening cysteine and the closing phenylalanine or tryptophan. The order of the fields is J gene, V gene, D gene, clone size, CDR3 DNA, CDR3 protein. A D gene is named only where the DNA matches it firmly. The size of a clone is reported for some rows only, either as once, few or many, or as a class for expanded clones.

TRBJ1-4,TRBV19,.,.,TGTGCCAGTTCACAGAGAACTAATGAAAAACTGTTTTTT,CASSQRTNEKLFF
TRBJ2-5,TRBV15,TRBD2,.,TGTGCCACCAGCAAGCGACTAGCGGGACCCCAAGAGACCCAGTACTTC,CATSKRLAGPQETQYF
TRBJ2-2,TRBV27,TRBD1,.,TGTGCCAGCAGTCCCCTGACAGGGAGCACCGGGGAGCTGTTTTTT,CASSPLTGSTGELFF
TRBJ1-4,TRBV30,.,once,TGTGCCTGGACACAAAGTCCCGGGACAAGGAATGAAAAACTGTTTTTT,CAWTQSPGTRNEKLFF
TRBJ1-2,TRBV7-9,.,.,TGTGCCAGCAGCTTGGCCCCTCCAGGGGACAACTATGGCTACACCTTC,CASSLAPPGDNYGYTF
TRBJ1-1,TRBV28,.,.,TGTGCCAGCAGTTTAGCCAAAGACAGGCCGAACACTGAAGCTTTCTTT,CASSLAKDRPNTEAFF
TRBJ2-3,TRBV11-2,.,.,TGTGCCAGCAGCCTATTGGCCCTACAGGGTCATGCAGATACGCAGTATTTT,CASSLLALQGHADTQYF
TRBJ2-7,TRBV4-1,.,.,TGCGCCAGCAGCCCCAGGGGTAGGTCCTACGAGCAGTACTTC,CASSPRGRSYEQYF
TRBJ1-1,TRBV27,.,.,TGTGCCAGCAGTTTTTTACCGACACTGCCGAACACTGAAGCTTTCTTT,CASSFLPTLPNTEAFF
TRBJ1-2,TRBV19,.,once,TGTGCCAGTAGTTCGGCAGGGCCTAACTATGGCTACACCTTC,CASSSAGPNYGYTF
TRBJ1-5,TRBV12-5,.,.,TGTGCTAGTGGTCCAGCCACGGGAGCCCAGCATTTT,CASGPATGAQHF
TRBJ2-1,TRBV18,TRBD1,.,TGTGCCAGCTCACCACCCGCCAGGGGGCAAGTCGATGAGCAGTTCTTC,CASSPPARGQVDEQFF
TRBJ2-2,TRBV3-1/TRBV3-2,TRBD2,.,TGTGCCAGCAGCCAAGCTTTGCGGGGGGGTAACGGGGAGCTGTTTTTT,CASSQALRGGNGELFF
TRBJ1-5,TRBV19,.,.,TGTGCCAGTCACAACGGCAATCAGCCCCAGCATTTT,CASHNGNQPQHF
TRBJ1-5,TRBV6-5,.,.,TGTGCCAGCAGTTCCGGCCGGGGGGGCAATCAGCCCCAGCATTTT,CASSSGRGGNQPQHF
TRBJ1-1,TRBV19,.,.,TGTGCCAGTAACCCCGGCAGGGGCGAAGTGGGGGCTTTCTTT,CASNPGRGEVGAFF
TRBJ1-3,TRBV5-6,.,.,TGTGCCACCTGGCGGACAGACTCTGGAAACACCATATATTTT,CATWRTDSGNTIYF
TRBJ1-4,TRBV6-6,.,.,TGTGCCAGCATGCGGGGGGCTACAGAAAAACTGTTTTTT,CASMRGATEKLFF
TRBJ1-1,TRBV5-5,TRBD1,.,TGTGCCAGCAGCTCACAGGGGGGGACTGAAGCTTTCTTT,CASSSQGGTEAFF
TRBJ1-6,TRBV30,.,.,TGTGCCTGGAGGAGTCAGGGAGGTTCACCCCTCCACTTT,CAWRSQGGSPLHF
TRBJ1-6,TRBV20-1,.,.,TGCAGTGCTAGTAATGTTGGGGCCCTGTATGGAGCCCTCCACTTT,CSASNVGALYGALHF
TRBJ2-3,TRBV5-8,TRBD2,.,TGTGCCAGCAGCTGGGGACTAGCGGGGGGATTAGATACGCAGTATTTT,CASSWGLAGGLDTQYF
TRBJ1-2,TRBV5-8,TRBD1,.,TGTGCCAGCAGCCCTTGGACAGGGGGCTACACCTTC,CASSPWTGGYTF
TRBJ2-3,TRBV30,.,.,TGTGCCTGGAGTGTACAAAAAACAGATACGCAGTATTTT,CAWSVQKTDTQYF
TRBJ2-2,TRBV4-2,TRBD2,.,TGTGCCAGCAGCCAAGAAGTGGGACTAGCGGGGGAGAACACCGGGGAGCTGTTTTTT,CASSQEVGLAGENTGELFF
TRBJ1-1,TRBV28,.,.,TGTGCCAGCAGTGTCGGCCCTAGGGGTACTGAAGCTTTCTTT,CASSVGPRGTEAFF
TRBJ1-1,TRBV27,.,.,TGTGCCAGCAGGGCGGGTTCTGCCGGAACTGAAGCTTTCTTT,CASRAGSAGTEAFF
TRBJ2-2,TRBV5-1,.,.,TGCGCCAGCAGCGCCGGTGGGGGGTCCGGGGAGCTGTTTTTT,CASSAGGGSGELFF
TRBJ2-1,TRBV5-6,TRBD2,.,TGTGCCAGCAGCTGGGGACTAGTCTCCTACAATGAGCAGTTCTTC,CASSWGLVSYNEQFF
TRBJ1-4,TRBV30,.,once,TGTGCCTGGAGCCGACAGTATAATGAAAAACTGTTTTTT,CAWSRQYNEKLFF
TRBJ1-1,TRBV5-4,TRBD1,.,TGTGCCAGCAGCAACGGACAGGGACGGAACACTGAAGCTTTCTTT,CASSNGQGRNTEAFF
TRBJ1-2,TRBV27,.,.,TGTGCCAGCAGTGTGAGTCCCGGGACTAACTATGGCTACACCTTC,CASSVSPGTNYGYTF
TRBJ1-1,TRBV7-2,TRBD1,.,TGTGCCAGCACCTTCAGGGGGAGGCTTAGGAACACTGAAGCTTTCTTT,CASTFRGRLRNTEAFF
TRBJ2-1,TRBV5-4,.,.,TGTGCCAGCAGCCGGAGGAGGGTTGGGATAATCGGTGAGCAGTTCTTC,CASSRRRVGIIGEQFF
TRBJ2-7,TRBV6-6,TRBD1,.,TGTGCCAGCAGTTTGACAGGGGGCTCCTACGAGCAGTACTTC,CASSLTGGSYEQYF